This T cell receptor (beta chain) is from a study of T-cell reconstitution after alpha-beta-depleted transplantation in children. Trimming left V 2 bases short and J 5 bases short, with 14 bases between. Looked up from germline, CDR1 is MNHEY and CDR2 is SMNVEV (reference sequence). The CDR3 is made up of 15 amino acids. The authors prepared the TCRbeta library with unique molecular identifiers. TCRdb called the PCR reads again in MiXCR, with one record for every CDR3 protein. In the table there are 200,000 to 300,000 distinct CDR3 sequences, around 11% of which are singletons. This clonotype was recorded many times.

This TCR came from a human donor who donated a stem cell graft to a child with acute lymphoblastic leukemia. The chain is built from TRBV27 and TRBJ2-3; D is perhaps TRBD2 (6 bases). The material sequenced was PBMCs from the stem cell graft donor, taken from the stem cell graft. The CDR3: CASSLTSLLRDTQYF. The CDR3 DNA sequence: TGTGCCAGCAGTTTAACTAGCTTATTGCGAGATACGCAGTATTTT.